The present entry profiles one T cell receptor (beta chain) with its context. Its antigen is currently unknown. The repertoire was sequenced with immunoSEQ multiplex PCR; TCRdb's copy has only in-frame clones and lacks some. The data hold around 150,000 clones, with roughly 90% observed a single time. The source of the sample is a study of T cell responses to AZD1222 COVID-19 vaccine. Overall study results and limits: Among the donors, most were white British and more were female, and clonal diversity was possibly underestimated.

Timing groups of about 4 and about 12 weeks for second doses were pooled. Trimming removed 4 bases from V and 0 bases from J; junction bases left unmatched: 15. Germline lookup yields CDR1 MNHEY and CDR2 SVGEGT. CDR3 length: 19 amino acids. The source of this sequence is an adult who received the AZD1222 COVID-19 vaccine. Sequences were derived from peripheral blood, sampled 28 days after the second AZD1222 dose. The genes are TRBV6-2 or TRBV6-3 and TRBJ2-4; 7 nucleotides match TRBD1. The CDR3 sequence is CASSSSPPGQILAKNIQYF. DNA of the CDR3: TGTGCCAGCAGTTCTTCCCCCCCGGGACAGATTCTAGCCAAAAACATTCAGTACTTC.